Listed here are 17 T cell receptor beta chains from one sample, sequenced in a study of blood T cell repertoires in COVID-19. Method: immunoSEQ multiplex PCR; TCRdb's copy keeps in-frame clones and lacks some. The data show approximately 490,000 clones, with 75% to 90% seen just once and approximately 8.3% held by the top ten. Input material: PBMCs or T cells enriched from blood (not recorded which). The receptor set was obtained from a woman between 55 and 75 years old who had recovered from COVID-19.

The chain joins TRBV25-1 to TRBJ1-2; TRBD1 might be the D (6 bases). The germline gives CDR1 MGHDK, CDR2 SYGVNS. The CDR3 totals 14 residues. Trimming took off 1 base at V and 5 bases at J, with 11 bases between the two ends. This CDR3 reads CASSESGQIYGYTF. The DNA for the CDR3 is TGTGCCAGCAGTGAATCCGGACAGATATATGGCTACACCTTC.

The genes are TRBV29-1 and TRBJ1-5; D perhaps matches TRBD1 (5 bases). There are 14 residues in the CDR3. Germline lookup yields CDR1 SQVTM and CDR2 ANQGSEA. Trimming left V 4 bases short and J 7 bases short, with 17 bases between. Written as DNA, the CDR3 is TGCAGCGTTGCGTGGGGGGGGGAGGAACAGCCCCAGCATTTT. It yields the protein CSVAWGGEEQPQHF. The complete variable domain, with remaining parts taken from reference TRBV29-1 and TRBJ1-5, reads SAVISQKPSRDICQRGTSLTIQCQVDSQVTMMFWYRQQPGQSLTLIATANQGSEATYESGFVIDKFPISRPNLTFSTLTVSNMSPEDSSIYLCSVAWGGEEQPQHFGDGTRLSIL.

The V gene is TRBV13, the J gene TRBJ2-3; no clear D. V lost 1 base, J lost 1 base, and 6 bases lay in between. CDR1 is PRHDT and CDR2 is FYEKMQ in the germline V gene (reference sequence). This CDR3 region has 14 residues. CDR3 nucleotide sequence: TGTGCCAGCAGCTTAGTCTCCGGCACAGATACGCAGTATTTT. This sequence encodes CASSLVSGTDTQYF.

The V and J genes are TRBV9 and TRBJ2-1; 8 bases match TRBD1. From germline, CDR1 is SGDLS and CDR2 YYNGEE. This CDR3 has 16 residues. With V trimmed by 0 bases and J by 1 base, 3 bases remained unmatched. Here the CDR3 DNA reads TGTGCCAGCAGCGTAGCCGGGACAGGATCCTACAATGAGCAGTTCTTC. This translates into CASSVAGTGSYNEQFF.

The V call is TRBV5-1, the J call TRBJ2-7, with TRBD1 matching 10 bases. CDR1 SGHRS and CDR2 YFSETQ come from the germline V gene. CDR3 length: 14 residues. The trim removed 9 bases at V and 4 bases at J, leaving 10 bases unmatched. CDR3 protein: CATKETGGMYEQYF. CDR3 nucleotide sequence: TGCGCCACCAAGGAGACAGGGGGCATGTACGAGCAGTACTTC. The full variable domain, completed using reference TRBV5-1 and TRBJ2-7, is KAGVTQTPRYLIKTRGQQVTLSCSPISGHRSVSWYQQTPGQGLQFLFEYFSETQRNKGNFPGRFSGRQFSNSRSEMNVSTLELGDSALYLCATKETGGMYEQYFGPGTRLTVT.

The gene calls are TRBV3-1 (or the pseudogene TRBV3-2) and TRBJ1-6; 9 bases fit TRBD1. The CDR3 has 16 residues. Germline V lookup: CDR1 LGHDT, CDR2 YNNKEL (reference sequence). The ends lost 0 bases at V and 6 bases at J; junction bases unmatched: 3. The CDR3 region is CASSQDRGQGNSPLHF. The CDR3 coding sequence is TGTGCCAGCAGCCAAGATAGGGGACAGGGTAATTCACCCCTCCACTTT.

The chain combines TRBV6-1 with TRBJ1-2, with D possibly matching TRBD1 (5 bases). Trimming removed 0 bases at V and 4 bases at J, with 15 bases between. CDR1 and CDR2 (germline): MNHNS, SASEGT. The CDR3 contains 16 residues. CDR3 DNA: TGTGCCAGCAGTGAAGCCGCGGCGGGGAGGGGCTATGGCTACACCTTC. Translated: CASSEAAAGRGYGYTF.

The V gene is TRBV2, the J gene TRBJ2-3; D possibly corresponds to TRBD1 (6 bases). This CDR3 region has 17 residues. V was cut by 7 bases and J by 0 bases, with 20 bases left in between. Germline-derived CDR1 and CDR2 are SNHLY and FYNNEI. The CDR3 here is CASNWDNLIPSTDTQYF. The CDR3 DNA follows: TGTGCCAGCAATTGGGACAATCTTATACCTAGCACAGATACGCAGTATTTT.

V usage is TRBV19 and J usage is TRBJ1-2; D perhaps matches TRBD1 (6 bases). This CDR3 contains 16 residues. CDR1 and CDR2 from the germline V gene are LNHDA and SQIVND (reference sequence). V was trimmed by 0 bases and J by 6 bases, leaving 17 bases between them. The CDR3 sequence is CASSIDQGSRGDGYTF. As DNA, the CDR3 is TGTGCCAGTAGTATAGATCAGGGCAGCAGGGGAGATGGCTACACCTTC.

The chain has TRBV11-3 and TRBJ2-1; a weak D match, TRBD2 (6 bases). The CDR3 runs 14 residues. Trimming took off 6 bases at V and 3 bases at J, with 12 bases between the two ends. Germline V gene sequence: CDR1 SGHNT, CDR2 YENEEA. CDR3 protein: CASRDRDFYNEQFF. The DNA of the CDR3 is TGTGCCAGCAGAGATCGGGACTTCTACAATGAGCAGTTCTTC. The full variable domain, completed using reference TRBV11-3 and TRBJ2-1, is EAGVVQSPRYKIIEKKQPVAFWCNPISGHNTLYWYLQNLGQGPELLIRYENEEAVDDSQLPKDRFSAERLKGVDSTLKIQPAELGDSAVYLCASRDRDFYNEQFFGPGTRLTVL.

This clone showed up just a few times. The genes are TRBV19 and TRBJ1-2, with D hard to call. The CDR3 has 10 residues. Trimming took off 10 bases at V and 4 bases at J, with 7 bases between the two ends. Germline V gives CDR1 LNHDA, CDR2 SQIVND (reference sequence). The CDR3 loop reads CATSGYGYTF. The CDR3 nucleotides read TGTGCCACCTCAGGCTATGGCTACACCTTC.

This chain connects TRBV12-3 or TRBV12-4 to TRBJ2-5; TRBD1 might be the D (5 bases). The V end was cut by 6 bases, the J end by 7 bases, with 15 bases between. This CDR3 region has 13 residues. The CDR3 loop is CASSLSGSGTQYF. In DNA form, the CDR3 reads TGTGCCAGCAGCCTATCAGGGTCGGGGACCCAGTACTTC.

About this clone: This CDR3 is also generated by other DNA sequences in the sample. V and J are TRBV12-3 or TRBV12-4 and TRBJ1-5, with D perhaps matching TRBD1 (5 bases). The CDR3 contains 13 residues. V was clipped by 2 bases and J by 4 bases, with 6 bases between them. The CDR3 reads CASSLRGNQPQHF. DNA for the CDR3: TGTGCCAGCAGTTTAAGGGGTAATCAGCCCCAGCATTTT.

The chain couples TRBV10-3 to TRBJ1-4; no definite D call. The V gene's germline CDR1 is ENHRY and CDR2 SYGVKD. V was shortened by 0 bases and J by 8 bases, with 13 bases between the two germline ends. CDR3 length: 15 residues. The CDR3: CAISESRGLQEKLFF. The CDR3 DNA reads as TGTGCCATCAGTGAGTCTCGGGGTTTGCAAGAAAAACTGTTTTTT.

The chain is built from TRBV14 and TRBJ1-5, with D unresolved. V was cut by 3 bases and J by 0 bases, with 9 bases left in between. The CDR3 loop spans 15 amino acids. Germline V gene sequence: CDR1 SGHDN, CDR2 FVKESK. Here the CDR3 reads CASSQSRDSNQPQHF. DNA for the CDR3: TGTGCCAGCAGCCAGTCCCGGGATAGCAATCAGCCCCAGCATTTT.

J is TRBJ1-1 and V is TRBV29-1, with D possibly TRBD1 on 6 matching bases. V lost 8 bases and J lost 5, with 18 bases in between. Looked up from germline, CDR1 is SQVTM and CDR2 is ANQGSEA. This CDR3 has 13 amino acids. CDR3 DNA: TGCAGCTCTCGGATCGCAGGGGATACTGAAGCTTTCTTT. This encodes CSSRIAGDTEAFF.

V and J are TRBV10-2 and TRBJ2-2; a possible D gene is TRBD2 (7 bases). The CDR3 is 16 residues long. The germline gives CDR1 WSHSY, CDR2 SAAADI. Trimming removed 0 bases from V and 6 bases from J, with 14 bases in between. As DNA, the CDR3 is TGCGCCAGCAGTGAGTCTGGGAGGGGGGGCCCCGGGGAGCTGTTTTTT. Translated: CASSESGRGGPGELFF.